This T cell receptor (beta chain) was sequenced in a study of CD8 T cells in Susac syndrome. The multiple sclerosis controls consisted of treatment-naive patients with relapsing-remitting disease, either stable or active. RNA totalling about 0.5 to 1 ug underwent reverse transcription with random hexamers. TCRdb re-called the immunoSEQ multiplex PCR reads with MiXCR, one entry per CDR3 protein. The table records some 300,000 distinct CDR3 sequences, 75% to 90% of them present only once. The CDR3 is 14 residues long. Trimming cost V 6 bases and J 9 bases; bases outside gene matches: 11. Germline V gene lookup returns CDR1 LNHDA and CDR2 SQIVND (reference sequence).

Sequencing was done on a sample of CD8+ T cells from PBMCs. The chain is built from TRBV19 and TRBJ1-5, with 7 bases identical to TRBD1. The clonotype originates from a human donor with multiple sclerosis. The CDR3 is CASSQGQVIMPQHF. The CDR3, as DNA: TGTGCCAGTAGCCAAGGACAGGTAATCATGCCCCAGCATTTT.